Listed below are T cell receptor beta chains from one sample, sequenced in a study of blood T cells in healthy people across ages. TCRdb reanalysed the 5' RACE reads using MiXCR and keeps one entry per CDR3 protein. The sample shows about 780,000 distinct CDR3 sequences, about 47% of them seen only once. What was sequenced was blood. The receptors were gathered from a man older than 75 in good health. CDR3s include the opening cysteine and the closing phenylalanine or tryptophan. Fields, in order: clone size, J gene, V gene, D gene, CDR3 DNA, CDR3 protein. The D gene is left open where the match is weak. Only some rows state a clone size, as once, few, many or a class for expanded clones.

clone size: .
J gene: TRBJ2-7
V gene: TRBV7-3
D gene: .
CDR3 DNA: TGTGCCAGCAGCTCGGGACAAGCAGAATCCTACGAGCAGTACTTC
CDR3 protein: CASSSGQAESYEQYF

clone size: .
J gene: TRBJ1-5
V gene: TRBV7-2
D gene: .
CDR3 DNA: TGTGCCAGCAGCTCCCATGCAGTTAGCAATCAGCCCCAGCATTTT
CDR3 protein: CASSSHAVSNQPQHF

clone size: .
J gene: TRBJ2-5
V gene: TRBV28
D gene: TRBD1
CDR3 DNA: TGTGCCAGCAGTTTGTCCGGGACAGGTTCAGAGACCCAGTACTTC
CDR3 protein: CASSLSGTGSETQYF

clone size: .
J gene: TRBJ2-7
V gene: TRBV20-1
D gene: TRBD2
CDR3 DNA: TGCAGTGCTAGATCGCTAGCGGGAGTCCCCGAGCAGTACTTC
CDR3 protein: CSARSLAGVPEQYF

clone size: .
J gene: TRBJ2-5
V gene: TRBV20-1
D gene: TRBD1
CDR3 DNA: TGCAGTGCCCAAGGACAGGGGAGTATAGAGACCCAGTACTTC
CDR3 protein: CSAQGQGSIETQYF

clone size: few
J gene: TRBJ2-1
V gene: TRBV5-1
D gene: TRBD2
CDR3 DNA: TGCGCCAGCAGCTTGGAGACTAGCGGGAGATGGCGTGAGCAGTTCTTC
CDR3 protein: CASSLETSGRWREQFF

clone size: .
J gene: TRBJ2-1
V gene: TRBV30
D gene: .
CDR3 DNA: TGTGCCTGGCTCCGGGACACCACCTACAATGAGCAGTTCTTC
CDR3 protein: CAWLRDTTYNEQFF

clone size: once
J gene: TRBJ1-2
V gene: TRBV20-1
D gene: .
CDR3 DNA: TGCAGTGCTAGAGACTATTCCTATGGCTACACCTTC
CDR3 protein: CSARDYSYGYTF

clone size: .
J gene: TRBJ2-4
V gene: TRBV7-2
D gene: .
CDR3 DNA: TGTGCCAGCAGCGCAGTCAGGGCACCCTATCATCTAGCCAAAAACATTCAGTACTTC
CDR3 protein: CASSAVRAPYHLAKNIQYF

clone size: few
J gene: TRBJ2-7
V gene: TRBV20-1
D gene: TRBD2
CDR3 DNA: TGCAGTGCTACTAACGCGGGGAGGGATTCCTACGAGCAGTACTTC
CDR3 protein: CSATNAGRDSYEQYF

clone size: once
J gene: TRBJ2-2
V gene: TRBV12-3/TRBV12-4
D gene: .
CDR3 DNA: TGTGCCAGCAGCTCCACAGGCATGGAGGCGGTGAACACCGGGGAGCTGTTTTTT
CDR3 protein: CASSSTGMEAVNTGELFF

clone size: .
J gene: TRBJ2-1
V gene: TRBV29-1
D gene: TRBD1
CDR3 DNA: TGCAGCGGAATGGGACAGGGGTTGGATGAGCAGTTCTTC
CDR3 protein: CSGMGQGLDEQFF

clone size: .
J gene: TRBJ2-3
V gene: TRBV20-1
D gene: TRBD1
CDR3 DNA: TGCAGTGCTAGAGATTGGGACAGGGGACACACAGATACGCAGTATTTT
CDR3 protein: CSARDWDRGHTDTQYF

clone size: .
J gene: TRBJ1-4
V gene: TRBV6-5
D gene: TRBD1
CDR3 DNA: TGTGCCAGCAGTTCGACAGGGGATAATGAAAAACTGTTTTTT
CDR3 protein: CASSSTGDNEKLFF

clone size: .
J gene: TRBJ2-1
V gene: TRBV30
D gene: TRBD2
CDR3 DNA: TGTGCCTGGACTAGCGGGTACAATGAGCAGTTCTTC
CDR3 protein: CAWTSGYNEQFF

clone size: once
J gene: TRBJ2-4
V gene: TRBV27
D gene: .
CDR3 DNA: TGTGCCAGCAGTTTGGGCAGGGGAGGCAAAAGCATTCAGTACTTC
CDR3 protein: CASSLGRGGKSIQYF

clone size: .
J gene: TRBJ2-3
V gene: TRBV20-1
D gene: TRBD2
CDR3 DNA: TGCAGTGCCAAGCGGGGGCGCACAGATACGCAGTATTTT
CDR3 protein: CSAKRGRTDTQYF

clone size: .
J gene: TRBJ2-1
V gene: TRBV30
D gene: .
CDR3 DNA: TGTGCCTGGAGACGGCTAGCTGGGGCTATTGAGCAGTTCTTC
CDR3 protein: CAWRRLAGAIEQFF

clone size: .
J gene: TRBJ2-4
V gene: TRBV20-1
D gene: .
CDR3 DNA: TGCAGTGCTAGGGGGGCCAAAAACATTCAGTACTTC
CDR3 protein: CSARGAKNIQYF

clone size: many
J gene: TRBJ2-3
V gene: TRBV20-1
D gene: TRBD2
CDR3 DNA: TGCAGTGCTAGCCCCAGCGGGAGTGGCGCAGATACGCAGTATTTT
CDR3 protein: CSASPSGSGADTQYF

clone size: .
J gene: TRBJ2-5
V gene: TRBV6-2/TRBV6-3
D gene: .
CDR3 DNA: TGTGCCAGCAGTTACTCGATCGCCCCGGGGGCGGCCGGAGTCCAAGAGACCCAGTACTTC
CDR3 protein: CASSYSIAPGAAGVQETQYF

clone size: .
J gene: TRBJ2-5
V gene: TRBV5-1
D gene: .
CDR3 DNA: TGCGCCAGCAGCCCTCTTCGGACAGAAGAGACCCAGTACTTC
CDR3 protein: CASSPLRTEETQYF

clone size: few
J gene: TRBJ1-5
V gene: TRBV24-1
D gene: .
CDR3 DNA: TGTGCCACCAGTGACTCTAGGGGGAATGGTAATCAGCCCCAGCATTTT
CDR3 protein: CATSDSRGNGNQPQHF